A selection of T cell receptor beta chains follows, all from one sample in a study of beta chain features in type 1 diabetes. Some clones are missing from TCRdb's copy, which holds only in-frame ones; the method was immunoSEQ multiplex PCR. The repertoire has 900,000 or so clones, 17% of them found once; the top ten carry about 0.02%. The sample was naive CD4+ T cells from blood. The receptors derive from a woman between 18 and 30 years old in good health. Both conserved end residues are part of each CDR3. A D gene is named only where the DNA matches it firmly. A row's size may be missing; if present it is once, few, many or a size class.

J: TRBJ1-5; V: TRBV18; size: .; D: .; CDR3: CASSPSDQPQHF; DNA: TGTGCCAGCTCACCTTCGGATCAGCCCCAGCATTTT
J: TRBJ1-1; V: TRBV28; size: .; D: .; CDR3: CASSVTGSTEAFF; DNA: TGTGCCAGCAGTGTAACAGGGAGCACTGAAGCTTTCTTT
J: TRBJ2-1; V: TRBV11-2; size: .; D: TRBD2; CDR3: CASSPGLAESNEQFF; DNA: TGTGCCAGCAGCCCGGGACTAGCGGAGAGCAATGAGCAGTTCTTC
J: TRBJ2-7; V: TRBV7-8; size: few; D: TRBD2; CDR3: CASSLLRAGTYEQYF; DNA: TGTGCCAGCAGCTTACTCCGAGCGGGAACCTACGAGCAGTACTTC
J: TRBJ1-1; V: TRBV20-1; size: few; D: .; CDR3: CSAGKITEAFF; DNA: TGCAGTGCTGGAAAGATCACTGAAGCTTTCTTT
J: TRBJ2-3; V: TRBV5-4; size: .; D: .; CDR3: CASSLVSEVTDTQYF; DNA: TGTGCCAGCAGCTTGGTTAGCGAGGTGACAGATACGCAGTATTTT
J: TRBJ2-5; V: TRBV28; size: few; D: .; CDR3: CASSSSPRTQYF; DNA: TGTGCCAGCAGTAGTTCGCCACGGACCCAGTACTTC
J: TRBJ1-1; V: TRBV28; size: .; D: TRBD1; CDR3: CASSGDRDYTEAFF; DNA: TGTGCCAGCAGTGGTGACAGGGACTACACTGAAGCTTTCTTT
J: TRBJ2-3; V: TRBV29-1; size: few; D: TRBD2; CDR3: CSVEDRGGGGSSTDTQYF; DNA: TGCAGCGTTGAAGATCGAGGCGGGGGGGGATCTAGCACAGATACGCAGTATTTT
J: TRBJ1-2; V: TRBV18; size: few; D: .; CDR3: CASSPGTINYGYTF; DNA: TGTGCCAGCTCACCAGGCACAATTAACTATGGCTACACCTTC
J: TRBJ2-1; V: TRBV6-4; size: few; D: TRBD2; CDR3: CASSELAGERQFF; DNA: TGTGCCAGCAGTGAACTAGCGGGAGAAAGGCAGTTCTTC
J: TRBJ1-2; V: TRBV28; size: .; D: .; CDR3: CASWDTGKVYGYTF; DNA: TGTGCCAGCTGGGATACAGGGAAAGTCTATGGCTACACCTTC
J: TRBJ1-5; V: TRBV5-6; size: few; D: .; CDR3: CASSLGPKEPQHF; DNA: TGTGCCAGCAGCTTGGGCCCCAAAGAGCCCCAGCATTTT
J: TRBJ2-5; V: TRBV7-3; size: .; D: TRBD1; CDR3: CASSLAGTVQGETQYF; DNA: TGTGCCAGCAGCTTAGCCGGGACAGTCCAGGGAGAGACCCAGTACTTC
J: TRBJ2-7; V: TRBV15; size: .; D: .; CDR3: CATSRDAAAYEQYF; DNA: TGTGCCACCAGCAGAGATGCGGCGGCCTACGAGCAGTACTTC
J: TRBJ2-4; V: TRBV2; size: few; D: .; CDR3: CASSEAGPPSGNIQYF; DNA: TGTGCCAGCAGTGAAGCAGGACCTCCCTCGGGGAACATTCAGTACTTC
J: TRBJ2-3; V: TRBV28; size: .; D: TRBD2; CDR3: CAGQRGGSTDTQYF; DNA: TGTGCCGGGCAGAGGGGCGGGAGTACTGATACGCAGTATTTT
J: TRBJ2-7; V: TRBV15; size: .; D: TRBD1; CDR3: CATSREGGQAYEQYF; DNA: TGTGCCACCAGCAGAGAAGGAGGACAGGCCTACGAGCAGTACTTC
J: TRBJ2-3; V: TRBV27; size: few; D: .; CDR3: CASSFAGLHSTDTQYF; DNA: TGTGCCAGCAGTTTTGCAGGGTTACACAGCACAGATACGCAGTATTTT
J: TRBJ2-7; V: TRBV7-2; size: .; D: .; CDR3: CASSLEAVSSYEQYF; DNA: TGTGCCAGCAGCTTAGAGGCAGTAAGCTCCTACGAGCAGTACTTC
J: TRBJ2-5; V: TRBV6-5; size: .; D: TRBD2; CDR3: CASKLARGPETQYF; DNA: TGTGCCAGCAAACTAGCGAGAGGGCCAGAGACCCAGTACTTC
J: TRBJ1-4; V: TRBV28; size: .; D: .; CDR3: CASSLRGALNEKLFF; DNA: TGTGCCAGCAGTTTGCGGGGGGCCCTTAATGAAAAACTGTTTTTT
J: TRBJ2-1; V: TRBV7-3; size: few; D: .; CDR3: CASSSTGTDNEQFF; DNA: TGTGCCAGCAGCTCAACAGGGACTGACAATGAGCAGTTCTTC
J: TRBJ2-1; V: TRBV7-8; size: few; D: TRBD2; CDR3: CASSLVGTSLQFF; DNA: TGTGCCAGCAGCTTAGTCGGGACTAGCTTGCAGTTCTTC
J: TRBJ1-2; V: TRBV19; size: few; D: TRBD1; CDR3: CASSVIPGQGIYGYTF; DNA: TGTGCCAGTAGTGTAATCCCGGGACAGGGCATCTATGGCTACACCTTC
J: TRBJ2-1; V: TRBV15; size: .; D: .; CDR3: CATSVEGNEQFF; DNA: TGTGCCACCAGTGTCGAGGGGAATGAGCAGTTCTTC
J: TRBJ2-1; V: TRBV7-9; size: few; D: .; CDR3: CASSLRTERYSYNEQFF; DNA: TGTGCCAGCAGCCTACGGACTGAGCGGTATTCCTACAATGAGCAGTTCTTC
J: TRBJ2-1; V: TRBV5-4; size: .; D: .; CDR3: CASSPTSPPFEQFF; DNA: TGTGCCAGCAGCCCTACTAGCCCTCCGTTTGAGCAGTTCTTC
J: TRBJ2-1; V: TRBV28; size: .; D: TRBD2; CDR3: CASRSSGTYNEQFF; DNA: TGTGCCAGCAGGTCTAGCGGAACCTACAATGAGCAGTTCTTC
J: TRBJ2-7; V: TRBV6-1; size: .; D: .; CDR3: CASSEIWGTYEQYF; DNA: TGTGCCAGCAGTGAAATTTGGGGAACCTACGAGCAGTACTTC
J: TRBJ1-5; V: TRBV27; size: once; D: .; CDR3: CASSLSGPPYNQPQHF; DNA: TGTGCCAGCAGTTTATCGGGACCCCCCTACAATCAGCCCCAGCATTTT
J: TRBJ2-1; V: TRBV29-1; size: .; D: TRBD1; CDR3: CSTRDRGQSYNEQFF; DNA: TGCAGCACCCGGGACAGGGGGCAATCCTACAATGAGCAGTTCTTC
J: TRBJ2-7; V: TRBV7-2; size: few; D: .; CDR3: CASSLGGQRYEQYF; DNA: TGTGCCAGCAGCTTAGGTGGACAAAGATACGAGCAGTACTTC
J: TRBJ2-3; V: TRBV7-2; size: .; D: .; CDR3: CASTFGGPDTQYF; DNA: TGTGCCAGCACATTCGGGGGGCCAGATACGCAGTATTTT
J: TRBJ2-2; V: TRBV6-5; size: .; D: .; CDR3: CASKRFANTGELFF; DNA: TGTGCCAGCAAGAGATTCGCGAACACCGGGGAGCTGTTTTTT
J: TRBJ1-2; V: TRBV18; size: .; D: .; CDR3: CASSPPANYGYTF; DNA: TGTGCCAGCTCACCACCAGCTAACTATGGCTACACCTTC
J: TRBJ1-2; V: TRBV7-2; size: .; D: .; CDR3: CASSLAGPAYGYTF; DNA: TGTGCCAGCAGCTTAGCCGGGCCGGCCTATGGCTACACCTTC
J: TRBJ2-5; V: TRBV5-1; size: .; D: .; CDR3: CASSLVLGRETQYF; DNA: TGCGCCAGCAGCTTGGTACTAGGAAGGGAGACCCAGTACTTC
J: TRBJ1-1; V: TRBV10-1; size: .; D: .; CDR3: CASSQRQKLNTEAFF; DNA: TGCGCCAGCAGCCAAAGACAGAAGTTGAACACTGAAGCTTTCTTT
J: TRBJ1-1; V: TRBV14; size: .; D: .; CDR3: CASSQTVNTEAFF; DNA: TGTGCCAGCAGCCAAACAGTGAACACTGAAGCTTTCTTT
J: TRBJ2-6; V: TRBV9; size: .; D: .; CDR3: CASSVVAGRGANVLTF; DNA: TGTGCCAGCAGCGTAGTTGCGGGGCGCGGGGCCAACGTCCTGACTTTC
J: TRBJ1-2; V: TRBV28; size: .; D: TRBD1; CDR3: CASIPPDRLNYGYTF; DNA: TGTGCCAGCATCCCCCCGGACAGGCTTAACTATGGCTACACCTTC
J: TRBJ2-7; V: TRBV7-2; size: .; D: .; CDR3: CASSLGPGNSYEQYF; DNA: TGTGCCAGCAGCTTAGGGCCGGGGAACTCCTACGAGCAGTACTTC
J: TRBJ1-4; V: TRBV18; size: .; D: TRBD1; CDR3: CASSPLTGDKEKLFF; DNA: TGTGCCAGCTCACCCCTGACAGGGGATAAGGAAAAACTGTTTTTT
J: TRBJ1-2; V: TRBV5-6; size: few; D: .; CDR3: CASGRRGEGYGYTF; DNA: TGTGCCAGCGGAAGACGTGGGGAGGGCTATGGCTACACCTTC
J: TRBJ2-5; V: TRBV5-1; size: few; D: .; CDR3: CASSLSGDEETQYF; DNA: TGCGCCAGCAGCTTGTCCGGAGACGAAGAGACCCAGTACTTC
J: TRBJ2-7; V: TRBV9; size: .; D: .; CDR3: CASSVEGQAASYEQYF; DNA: TGTGCCAGCAGCGTAGAGGGTCAGGCCGCCTCCTACGAGCAGTACTTC